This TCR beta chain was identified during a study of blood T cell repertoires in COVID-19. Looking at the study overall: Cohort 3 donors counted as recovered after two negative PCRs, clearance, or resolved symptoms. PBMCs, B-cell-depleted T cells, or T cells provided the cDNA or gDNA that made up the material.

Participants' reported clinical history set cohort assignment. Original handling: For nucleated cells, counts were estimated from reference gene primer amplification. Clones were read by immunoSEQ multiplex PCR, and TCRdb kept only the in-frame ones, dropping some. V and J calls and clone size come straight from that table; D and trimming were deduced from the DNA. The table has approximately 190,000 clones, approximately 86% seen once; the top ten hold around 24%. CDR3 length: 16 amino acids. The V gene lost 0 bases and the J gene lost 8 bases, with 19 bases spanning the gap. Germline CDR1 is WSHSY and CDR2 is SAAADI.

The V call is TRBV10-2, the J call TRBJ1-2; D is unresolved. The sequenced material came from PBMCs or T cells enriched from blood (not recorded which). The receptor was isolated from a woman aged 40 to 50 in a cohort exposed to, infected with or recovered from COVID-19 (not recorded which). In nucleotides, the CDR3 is TGCGCCAGCAGTGAGTCGGGTTCGTGGGCAGCGGAGGGCTACACCTTC. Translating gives CASSESGSWAAEGYTF.